The TCR beta chain under discussion was sequenced for a study of human T cells and chemical hapten exposure. Study results and limitations: With patch test score, the counts of PT1 expanded TCRs showed a positive correlation. Once DPC sensitization occurred, TCRs above 1 in 1000 frequency showed no change.

TCRdb reanalysed the RACE reads using MiXCR and keeps one entry per CDR3 protein. The table records 80,000 or so distinct CDR3 sequences, over 8.5% of them present only once. Regarding this clonotype: As yet, its antigen is unknown.

Germline CDR1 reads DFQATT; CDR2 reads SNEGSKA (reference sequence). Trimming pared 5 bases from V and 5 bases from J, leaving 15 bases between. The CDR3 has 13 amino acids. The time point was: patch test 1, 2 weeks after DPC sensitization. As for treatment: therapeutic diphenylcyclopropenone sensitization with weekly scalp DPC. Blood draws preceded each patch test application. Sequences were derived from whole blood, sampled in connection with sensitization to the hapten diphenylcyclopropenone (DPC). The TCR comes from a woman aged 50 to 65 with alopecia areata. Some clones in this sample may be carry-over from other donors' samples. The chain carries TRBV20-1 and TRBJ2-5; TRBD1 or TRBD2 may be the D gene (5 bases each). CDR3 coding DNA: TGCAGTGCTGCGTACGGGGCCCGGGAGACCCAGTACTTC. Translated, it gives CSAAYGARETQYF.